This T cell receptor beta chain was sequenced during a study of CD8 T cells in Susac syndrome. Whole-study results and caveats: An acknowledgment was made by the study that its TCR sequencing and HLA analysis involved relatively few individuals.

With random hexamers, 0.5 to 1 ug RNA was reverse transcribed. With immunoSEQ multiplex PCR, TCR beta CDR3 was amplified across 54 Vbeta and 13 Jbeta. TCRdb independently ran MiXCR on the immunoSEQ multiplex PCR reads; one entry per CDR3 protein. In the table there are roughly 160,000 distinct CDR3 sequences, approximately 95% of which are singletons. CD8+ and CD4+ T cells from blood underwent TCR beta sequencing, which was carried out in a high-throughput format. Purification of the CD8+ and CD4+ T cells relied on negative isolation, and TEMRA cells underwent FACS enrichment. Trimming cost V 7 bases and J 5 bases, with 17 bases left between them. The CDR3 has 14 amino acids. Germline V gene sequence: CDR1 MNHEY, CDR2 SVGEGT. This clonotype has only one observation. Its antigen is not known.

The sequencing input was CD4+ T cells from PBMCs. The chain carries TRBV6-2 or TRBV6-3 and TRBJ2-5, with D uncertain. The receptor comes from a human donor with Susac syndrome. CDR3 amino acids: CASTPGPIQETQYF. The DNA for the CDR3 is TGTGCCAGCACTCCTGGACCCATTCAGGAGACCCAGTACTTC.